One sample yielded the 2 T cell receptor beta chains listed below, sequenced in a study of blood T cell repertoires in COVID-19. Using immunoSEQ multiplex PCR, the repertoire was profiled, and TCRdb retains in-frame clones only, with some absent. The sample comprises about 100,000 clones, 86% of which are singletons, and 1.2% rests with the top ten. Sequencing used peripheral blood. Receptors originate from a man at least 80 years old with active or convalescent COVID-19.

The chain carries TRBV5-1 and TRBJ2-2; 7 bases map to TRBD1. Per germline, CDR1 SGHRS and CDR2 YFSETQ. The CDR3 runs to 15 residues. The V segment lost 0 bases and the J segment 6 bases; nucleotides outside the gene matches: 5. CDR3 nucleotide sequence: TGCGCCAGCAGCTTGGAAACAGGGGCTCCCGGGGAGCTGTTTTTT. Translation: CASSLETGAPGELFF.

The chain is built from TRBV7-2 and TRBJ2-1; possibly TRBD2 for D (6 bases). CDR3 length: 13 amino acids. The germline CDR1 and CDR2 sequences are SGHTA and FQGNSA. The ends were cut back, 1 base at V and 7 bases at J, with 8 bases in the middle. In nucleotides, the CDR3 is TGTGCCAGCAGCTTAGTGGCGGGAAATGAGCAGTTCTTC. Encoded protein: CASSLVAGNEQFF.